This T cell receptor beta chain was sequenced for a study of cytomegalovirus exposure and HLA in healthy donors. Study-wide results and caveats: The authors considered a cluster of highly shared sequence variants likely to be a sequencing artifact. With later analysis, a missense DCLRE1C variant became linked to TCR beta V- and J-gene trimming.

Worth noting for this clone: Its antigen remains unidentified. The junction shows a germline mismatch at one end, possibly a read error.

The CDR3 runs 12 residues. Germline V CDR1 and CDR2: SEHNR, FQNEAQ (reference sequence). Primers included in the PCR were 60 Vbeta and 13 Jbeta primers. Assay used: immunoSEQ multiplex PCR; TCRdb lists only in-frame clones, some missing. The table records 150,000 to 200,000 clones, approximately 85% of them present only once. The receptor was derived from a woman aged 45-65 years in good health and CMV-seronegative. The source material was PBMCs. This chain uses TRBV7-9 with TRBJ2-7; the D is unclear. The CDR3 spells CSSSLVSSEQYF. CDR3 in DNA: TGTTCCAGCAGCTTAGTTAGCTCCGAGCAGTACTTC.